This T cell receptor (beta chain) is from a study of CD8+CD57+ T cells in acquired aplastic anemia (dated by TCRdb to the late 2010s). With respect to the entire study: Extracted DNA from sorted CD4+ and CD8+ cells averaged around 3.4 ug, ranging from about 0.18 to 27.4 ug. CD8+CD57+ expansion was defined as frequency above the mean frequency observed in healthy subjects.

Expansion of CD8+CD57+ cells had been shown by flow cytometry in the patients chosen for sequencing. Severe acquired aplastic anemia was diagnosed in all patients according to International Study of Aplastic Anemia and Agranulocytosis and Camitta criteria. No therapy had been received by the patients at the time of blood sampling. In this study, sorted CD4+ and CD8+ T cells from the blood of healthy subjects and of severe aplastic anemia patients had their TCR repertoires deep-sequenced. In the USA, patient enrollment took place under clinicaltrials.gov protocols 00001620, 01623167, 00001397, 00071045, 00081523 and 00961064. Ficoll-Paque density gradient centrifugation was used to isolate peripheral blood mononuclear cells. Before DNA was extracted, CD4+ and CD8+ T cells were sorted using either FACS or magnetic beads. Overall results and qualifications from the work: Roughly 30 CD8+ CDR3 sequences were found to be shared between patients and controls, but these sequences appeared to be highly expressed in patients and within the immunodominant clones of the patients. No significant difference in CD8+ Simpson's diversity was found between patients and healthy controls (P=0.060).

The CDR3, from cysteine to phenylalanine, totals 15 residues. Just CDR3 DNA is preserved here, 45 bases in frame from base 1. From a lookup of the germline V gene, CDR1 and CDR2 are ENHRY and SYGVKD. Relative to germline, V is missing 8 bases and J is missing 6 bases, with 13 bases of the junction outside any gene match. Genomic DNA served as template for TCR beta VDJ combination and CDR3 sequence profiling. An Illumina HiSeq 2000 was used for TCR repertoire sequencing. The published analysis was carried out like this. TRBV/TRBJ rearrangement plots, CDR3 size and DJ length profiles, and Simpson's diversity index were used to assess repertoires. Whichever DNA sequence was most abundant in the deep sequencing data was defined as the immunodominant clone. CDR3 amino acid sequences were checked for sharing across subjects and were also compared against the VDJdb database and published repertoires. TCRdb reran the public reads through fastp at Q25 and MiXCR, keeping productive beta chains. Each entry merges the rows of one CDR3 protein and shows their most common DNA and genes. The authors' filters were not applied to this entry. The sample includes 150,000 to 160,000 distinct CDR3 sequences, with about 48% observed a single time. The ten largest clones represent 12% of the sample.

As concerns this clonotype: The antigen it recognizes is unknown. Nothing much larger sits one base from this clone, and base qualities are not available.

The clonotype was recovered from a human donor with aplastic anemia. Sequencing was done on a sample of sorted CD4+, CD8+, or CD8+CD57+ T cells (not recorded which) from PBMCs. The chain employs TRBV10-3 and TRBJ2-1; 7 bases in the middle match TRBD2. At the DNA level, the sequence is TGTGCCATCGCCATGGAGCTAGCGGCCGCCAATGAGCAGTTCTTC. This translates into CAIAMELAAANEQFF.